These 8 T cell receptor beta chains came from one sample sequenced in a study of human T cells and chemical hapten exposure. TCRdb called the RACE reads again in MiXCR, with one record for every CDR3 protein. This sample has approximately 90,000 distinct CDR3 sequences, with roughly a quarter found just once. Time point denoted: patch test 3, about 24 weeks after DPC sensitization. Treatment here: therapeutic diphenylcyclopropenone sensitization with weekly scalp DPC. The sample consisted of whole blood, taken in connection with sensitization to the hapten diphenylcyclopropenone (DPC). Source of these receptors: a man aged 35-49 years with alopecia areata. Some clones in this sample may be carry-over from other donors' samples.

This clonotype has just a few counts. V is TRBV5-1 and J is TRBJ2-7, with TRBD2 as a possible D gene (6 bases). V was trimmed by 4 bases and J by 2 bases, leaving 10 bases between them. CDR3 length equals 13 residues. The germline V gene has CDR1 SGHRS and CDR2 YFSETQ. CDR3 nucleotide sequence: TGCGCCAGCAGCCTGACTAGTACCTACGAGCAGTACTTC. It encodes CASSLTSTYEQYF.

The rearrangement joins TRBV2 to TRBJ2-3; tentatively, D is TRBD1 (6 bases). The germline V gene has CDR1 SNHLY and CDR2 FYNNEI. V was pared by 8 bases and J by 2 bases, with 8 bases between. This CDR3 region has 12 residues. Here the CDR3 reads CASGGHTDTQYF. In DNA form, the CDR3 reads TGTGCCAGCGGGGGCCACACAGATACGCAGTATTTT.

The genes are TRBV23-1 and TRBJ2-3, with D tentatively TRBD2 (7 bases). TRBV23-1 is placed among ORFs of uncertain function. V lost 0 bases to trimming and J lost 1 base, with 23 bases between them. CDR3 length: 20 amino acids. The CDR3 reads CASSQSGGPSHGLRTDTQYF. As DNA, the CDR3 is TGCGCCAGCAGTCAATCGGGGGGGCCCTCACATGGGTTACGCACAGATACGCAGTATTTT.

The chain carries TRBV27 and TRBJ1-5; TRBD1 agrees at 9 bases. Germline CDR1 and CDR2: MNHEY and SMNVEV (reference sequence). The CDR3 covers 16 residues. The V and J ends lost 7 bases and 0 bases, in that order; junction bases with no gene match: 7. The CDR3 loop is CASKETGGYSNQPQHF. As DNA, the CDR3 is TGTGCCAGCAAGGAGACAGGGGGGTATAGCAATCAGCCCCAGCATTTT.

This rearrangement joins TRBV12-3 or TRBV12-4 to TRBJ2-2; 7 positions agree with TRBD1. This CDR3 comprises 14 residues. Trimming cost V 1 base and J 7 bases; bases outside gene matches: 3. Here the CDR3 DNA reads TGTGCCAGCAGTTTAGGAGGGGGCGGCGGGGAGCTGTTTTTT. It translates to CASSLGGGGGELFF.

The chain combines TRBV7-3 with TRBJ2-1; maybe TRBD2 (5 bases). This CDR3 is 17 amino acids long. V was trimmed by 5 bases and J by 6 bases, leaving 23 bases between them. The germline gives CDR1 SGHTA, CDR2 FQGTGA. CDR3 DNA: TGTGCCAGCAGCCCTTCTAGCAACCGACTACTGTCCAATGAGCAGTTCTTC. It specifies CASSPSSNRLLSNEQFF.

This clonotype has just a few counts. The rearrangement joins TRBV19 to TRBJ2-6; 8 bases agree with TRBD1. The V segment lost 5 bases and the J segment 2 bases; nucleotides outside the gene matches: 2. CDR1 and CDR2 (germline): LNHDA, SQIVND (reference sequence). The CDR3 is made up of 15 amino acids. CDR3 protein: CASSPTGAGANVLTF. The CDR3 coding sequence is TGTGCCAGTAGTCCGACAGGGGCTGGGGCCAACGTCCTGACTTTC.

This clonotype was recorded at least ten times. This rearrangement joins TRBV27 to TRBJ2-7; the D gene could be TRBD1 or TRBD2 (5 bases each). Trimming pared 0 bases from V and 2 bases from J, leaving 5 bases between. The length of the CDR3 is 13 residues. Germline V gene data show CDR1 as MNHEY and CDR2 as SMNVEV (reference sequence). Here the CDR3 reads CASSLSGAYEQYF. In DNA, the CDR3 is TGTGCCAGCAGTTTATCGGGGGCCTACGAGCAGTACTTC.